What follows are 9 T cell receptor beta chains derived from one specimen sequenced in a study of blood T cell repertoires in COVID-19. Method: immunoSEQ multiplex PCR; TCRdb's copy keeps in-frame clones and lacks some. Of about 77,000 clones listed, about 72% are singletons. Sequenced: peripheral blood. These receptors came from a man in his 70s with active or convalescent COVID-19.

The CDR3: CSARGADEQYF. In DNA form, the CDR3 reads TGCAGTGCTAGAGGAGCTGACGAGCAGTACTTC. The V call is TRBV20-1, the J call TRBJ2-7; D call uncertain. The CDR3 has 11 amino acids. The germline CDR1 and CDR2 sequences are DFQATT and SNEGSKA (reference sequence). V was pared by 1 base and J by 5 bases, with 6 bases between.

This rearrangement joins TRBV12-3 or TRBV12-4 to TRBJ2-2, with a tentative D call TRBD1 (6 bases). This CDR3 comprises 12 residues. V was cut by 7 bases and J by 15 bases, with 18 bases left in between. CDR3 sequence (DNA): TGTGCCAGCACTAACGACAGGTTACAGTTGTTTTTT. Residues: CASTNDRLQLFF.

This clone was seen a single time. The CDR3 DNA is TGTGCCAGCACCGGACTAGCGGGGGGGCGAGGAAGCACAGATACGCAGTATTTT. Translating gives CASTGLAGGRGSTDTQYF. The chain employs TRBV7-6 and TRBJ2-3; TRBD2 matches at 15 bases. Germline assignment: CDR1 SGHVS and CDR2 FNYEAQ. This CDR3 contains 18 residues. V was clipped by 7 bases and J by 0 bases; unmatched bases: 8.

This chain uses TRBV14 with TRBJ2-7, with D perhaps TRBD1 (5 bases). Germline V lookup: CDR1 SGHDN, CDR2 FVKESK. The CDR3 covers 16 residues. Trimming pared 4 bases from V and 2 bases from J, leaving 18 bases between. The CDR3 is CASSPRLGQLTYEQYF. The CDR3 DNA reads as TGTGCCAGCAGCCCTCGACTGGGGCAGCTGACCTACGAGCAGTACTTC.

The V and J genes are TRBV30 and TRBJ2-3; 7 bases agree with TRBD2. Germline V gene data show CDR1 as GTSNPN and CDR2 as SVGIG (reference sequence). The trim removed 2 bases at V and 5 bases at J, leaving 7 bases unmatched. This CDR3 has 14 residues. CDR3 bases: TGTGCCTGGAGTCTCAGCGGGGTAGGAGATACGCAGTATTTT. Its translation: CAWSLSGVGDTQYF.

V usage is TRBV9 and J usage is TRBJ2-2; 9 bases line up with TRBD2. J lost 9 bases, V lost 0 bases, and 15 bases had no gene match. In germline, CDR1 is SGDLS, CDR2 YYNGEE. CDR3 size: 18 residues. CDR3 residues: CASSVGVRGGLKDRELFF. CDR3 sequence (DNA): TGTGCCAGCAGCGTAGGTGTGCGGGGGGGCCTGAAGGACCGGGAGCTGTTTTTT.

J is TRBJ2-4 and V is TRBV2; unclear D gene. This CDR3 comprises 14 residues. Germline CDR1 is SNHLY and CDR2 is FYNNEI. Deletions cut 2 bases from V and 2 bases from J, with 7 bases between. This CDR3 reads CASSESYTKNIQYF. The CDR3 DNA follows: TGTGCCAGCAGTGAATCTTATACCAAAAACATTCAGTACTTC.

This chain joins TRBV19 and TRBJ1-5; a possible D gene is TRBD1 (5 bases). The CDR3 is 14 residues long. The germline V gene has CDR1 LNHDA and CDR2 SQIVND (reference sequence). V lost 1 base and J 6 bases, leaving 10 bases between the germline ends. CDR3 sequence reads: CASSIVGGSQPQHF. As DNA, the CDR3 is TGTGCCAGTAGTATAGTGGGGGGATCTCAGCCCCAGCATTTT. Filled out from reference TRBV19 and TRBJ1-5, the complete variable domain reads DGGITQSPKYLFRKEGQNVTLSCEQNLNHDAMYWYRQDPGQGLRLIYYSQIVNDFQKGDIAEGYSVSREKKESFPLTVTSAQKNPTAFYLCASSIVGGSQPQHFGDGTRLSIL.

The CDR3 sequence is CSVQQGSTYEQYF. The CDR3 DNA sequence: TGCAGCGTCCAACAGGGGTCAACCTACGAGCAGTACTTC. This chain links TRBV29-1 with TRBJ2-7; 7 bases agree with TRBD1. Trimming cost V 6 bases and J 2 bases; bases outside gene matches: 7. This CDR3 comprises 13 residues. Germline loops: CDR1 SQVTM, CDR2 ANQGSEA.